The rows below give T cell receptor beta chains drawn from one sample of a study of blood T cell repertoires in COVID-19. Data came from immunoSEQ multiplex PCR; TCRdb stores just in-frame clones and leaves some out. The data show just over 90,000 clones, with about 90% seen just once and roughly 1.5% held by the top ten. Sample: peripheral blood. Receptors originate from a human donor with active COVID-19. The donor label of this sample is uncertain. CDR3s include the opening cysteine and the closing phenylalanine or tryptophan. The D gene is left open where the match is weak. Some rows have no size entry. The others give once, few or many, or a class for an expanded clone.

j_call: TRBJ1-5; clone_size: .; v_call: TRBV3-1/TRBV3-2; d_call: .; cdr3_nt: TGTGCCAGCAGCCAAGATGGTTCTGACAGAAGGAGGGGACAGCCCCAGCATTTT; cdr3_aa: CASSQDGSDRRRGQPQHF
j_call: TRBJ2-3; clone_size: .; v_call: TRBV6-2/TRBV6-3; d_call: .; cdr3_nt: TGTGCCAGCAGTTACTCTATTTCGTCCACATCCAGCACAGATACGCAGTATTTT; cdr3_aa: CASSYSISSTSSTDTQYF
j_call: TRBJ2-7; clone_size: .; v_call: TRBV10-3; d_call: TRBD2; cdr3_nt: TGTGCCATCAGTGCTATGGGAGGGCAGGTCAGCTCCTACGAGCAGTACTTC; cdr3_aa: CAISAMGGQVSSYEQYF
j_call: TRBJ2-7; clone_size: .; v_call: TRBV12-3/TRBV12-4; d_call: TRBD2; cdr3_nt: TGTGCCAGCAGTACTGGACTAGCGGGTGAGCAGTACTTC; cdr3_aa: CASSTGLAGEQYF
j_call: TRBJ1-1; clone_size: once; v_call: TRBV20-1; d_call: TRBD1; cdr3_nt: TGCAGTGCAAGGGGGCTCACTGAAGCTTTCTTT; cdr3_aa: CSARGLTEAFF
j_call: TRBJ2-2; clone_size: .; v_call: TRBV18; d_call: .; cdr3_nt: TGTGCCAGCTCACGACCTTTATCATCTGGGAGCACCGGGGAGCTGTTTTTT; cdr3_aa: CASSRPLSSGSTGELFF
j_call: TRBJ1-4; clone_size: once; v_call: TRBV4-3; d_call: TRBD1; cdr3_nt: TGCGCCAGCAGCCAAGACAAACAAACTCCACAGGGGCTAAATGAAAAACTGTTTTTT; cdr3_aa: CASSQDKQTPQGLNEKLFF
j_call: TRBJ2-6; clone_size: .; v_call: TRBV6-2/TRBV6-3; d_call: .; cdr3_nt: TGTGCCAGCAGTAACCCGACAGGTGGCGCCTCTGGGGCCAACGTCCTGACTTTC; cdr3_aa: CASSNPTGGASGANVLTF
j_call: TRBJ1-1; clone_size: .; v_call: TRBV6-1; d_call: TRBD1; cdr3_nt: TGTGCCAGCAGTGACCGAGGGGGCAGTGAAGCTTTCTTT; cdr3_aa: CASSDRGGSEAFF
j_call: TRBJ2-5; clone_size: .; v_call: TRBV3-1/TRBV3-2; d_call: TRBD1; cdr3_nt: TGTGCCAGCAGCCAAGGGACAGGGAGTCAAGAGACCCAGTACTTC; cdr3_aa: CASSQGTGSQETQYF
j_call: TRBJ1-5; clone_size: .; v_call: TRBV10-2; d_call: .; cdr3_nt: TGCGCCAGCAGCGGAGGGTTTGAGCCCCAGCATTTT; cdr3_aa: CASSGGFEPQHF
j_call: TRBJ1-1; clone_size: few; v_call: TRBV27; d_call: .; cdr3_nt: TGTGCCAGCAGTTCCTATACGCCCGGGGGTTCTGAAGCTTTCTTT; cdr3_aa: CASSSYTPGGSEAFF
j_call: TRBJ2-5; clone_size: .; v_call: TRBV4-1; d_call: .; cdr3_nt: TGCGCCAGCAGCCAAGAGCGCGGCAGGGGAGTAGGAGAGACCCAGTACTTC; cdr3_aa: CASSQERGRGVGETQYF
j_call: TRBJ1-4; clone_size: .; v_call: TRBV5-5; d_call: .; cdr3_nt: TGTGCCAGCAGTGTGAGGACTACTAATGAAAAACTGTTTTTT; cdr3_aa: CASSVRTTNEKLFF
j_call: TRBJ2-7; clone_size: .; v_call: TRBV28; d_call: TRBD1; cdr3_nt: TGTGCCAGCAGTCCAGACAGGGTTCGCGAGCAGTACTTC; cdr3_aa: CASSPDRVREQYF
j_call: TRBJ2-2; clone_size: .; v_call: TRBV23-1; d_call: .; cdr3_nt: TGCGCCAGCAGTACTTCTACTGCGTGCACCGGGGAGCTGTTTTTT; cdr3_aa: CASSTSTACTGELFF
j_call: TRBJ1-1; clone_size: .; v_call: TRBV10-3; d_call: .; cdr3_nt: TGTGCCATCAGCGACAGAGGGAGGACTGAAGCTTTCTTT; cdr3_aa: CAISDRGRTEAFF
j_call: TRBJ2-7; clone_size: .; v_call: TRBV28; d_call: TRBD1; cdr3_nt: TGTGCCAGCAGTCCATCCACAGGGGTGGGCGAGCAGTACTTC; cdr3_aa: CASSPSTGVGEQYF
j_call: TRBJ1-5; clone_size: .; v_call: TRBV11-2; d_call: .; cdr3_nt: TGTGCCAGCAGCTTAGTATTGGGGGGGGATCAGCCCCAGCATTTT; cdr3_aa: CASSLVLGGDQPQHF
j_call: TRBJ1-5; clone_size: .; v_call: TRBV19; d_call: TRBD1; cdr3_nt: TGTGCCAGTATCTTAACAGGGGTCAGCAATCAGCCCCAGCATTTT; cdr3_aa: CASILTGVSNQPQHF
j_call: TRBJ1-1; clone_size: .; v_call: TRBV30; d_call: .; cdr3_nt: TGTGCCTGGAGTGCTTCGGGACATAGGAACACTGAAGCTTTCTTT; cdr3_aa: CAWSASGHRNTEAFF
j_call: TRBJ1-1; clone_size: once; v_call: TRBV5-4; d_call: TRBD1; cdr3_nt: TGTGCCAGCAGCATCGGACAGGGGACCACTGAAGCTTTCTTT; cdr3_aa: CASSIGQGTTEAFF
j_call: TRBJ1-2; clone_size: .; v_call: TRBV7-8; d_call: .; cdr3_nt: TGTGCCAGCAGCTTAGGAGCAGGGCCTAACTATGGCTACACCTTC; cdr3_aa: CASSLGAGPNYGYTF
j_call: TRBJ1-1; clone_size: once; v_call: TRBV14; d_call: .; cdr3_nt: TGTGCCAGCAGCCTTGGGATATGGGGCGGCACTGAAGCTTTCTTT; cdr3_aa: CASSLGIWGGTEAFF
j_call: TRBJ1-5; clone_size: .; v_call: TRBV27; d_call: TRBD1; cdr3_nt: TGTGCCAGCAGTTCCGGACAGGGGAATCAGCCCCAGCATTTT; cdr3_aa: CASSSGQGNQPQHF
j_call: TRBJ1-1; clone_size: .; v_call: TRBV7-9; d_call: TRBD1; cdr3_nt: TGTGCCAGCAGCACGCATACCGGGACAGGGGGGAAAGCTTTCTTT; cdr3_aa: CASSTHTGTGGKAFF
j_call: TRBJ1-5; clone_size: .; v_call: TRBV12-1; d_call: .; cdr3_nt: TGTGCCAGCAGCCCTGGGACAGTCAATCAGCCCCAGCATTTT; cdr3_aa: CASSPGTVNQPQHF
j_call: TRBJ1-5; clone_size: .; v_call: TRBV4-3; d_call: .; cdr3_nt: TGCGCCAGCAGCCAAGATGGGACTAACAATCAGCCCCAGCATTTT; cdr3_aa: CASSQDGTNNQPQHF
j_call: TRBJ2-1; clone_size: .; v_call: TRBV6-2/TRBV6-3; d_call: TRBD2; cdr3_nt: TGTGCCAGCAGTTTAACTAGCGGGGGCGGGAATGAGCAGTTCTTC; cdr3_aa: CASSLTSGGGNEQFF
j_call: TRBJ2-5; clone_size: .; v_call: TRBV2; d_call: TRBD1; cdr3_nt: TGTGCCAGCAGAACCGGGACAGAAGAAGAGACCCAGTACTTC; cdr3_aa: CASRTGTEEETQYF
j_call: TRBJ1-3; clone_size: .; v_call: TRBV18; d_call: .; cdr3_nt: TGTGCCAGCTCACCACTTGACACCACCAGCTCTGGAAACACCATATATTTT; cdr3_aa: CASSPLDTTSSGNTIYF
j_call: TRBJ1-2; clone_size: .; v_call: TRBV20-1; d_call: .; cdr3_nt: TGCAGTGCTAGTACTTATGGCTACACCTTC; cdr3_aa: CSASTYGYTF
j_call: TRBJ2-5; clone_size: .; v_call: TRBV4-1; d_call: TRBD2; cdr3_nt: TGCGCCAGCAGGAGGAGCGGGGGTGAAGAGACCCAGTACTTC; cdr3_aa: CASRRSGGEETQYF
j_call: TRBJ1-5; clone_size: .; v_call: TRBV6-2/TRBV6-3; d_call: .; cdr3_nt: TGTGCCAGCAGCCGACGGGGGGCGAGCAATCAGCCCCAGCATTTT; cdr3_aa: CASSRRGASNQPQHF
j_call: TRBJ1-1; clone_size: .; v_call: TRBV7-9; d_call: .; cdr3_nt: TGTGCCAGCAGCCGTAACAGGAACACTGAAGCTTTCTTT; cdr3_aa: CASSRNRNTEAFF
j_call: TRBJ1-5; clone_size: once; v_call: TRBV2; d_call: .; cdr3_nt: TGTGCCAGCAGTGTCGTCCAGGGCGGACAGCCCCAGCATTTT; cdr3_aa: CASSVVQGGQPQHF
j_call: TRBJ2-2; clone_size: .; v_call: TRBV9; d_call: TRBD2; cdr3_nt: TGTGCCAGCAGCGTCGGGACTAGCACCGGGGAGCTGTTTTTT; cdr3_aa: CASSVGTSTGELFF
j_call: TRBJ2-3; clone_size: .; v_call: TRBV9; d_call: TRBD2; cdr3_nt: TGTGCCAGCAGCGTAGGCGCTAGCGGGAGTACAGATACGCAGTATTTT; cdr3_aa: CASSVGASGSTDTQYF
j_call: TRBJ1-6; clone_size: .; v_call: TRBV5-1; d_call: TRBD1; cdr3_nt: TGCGCCAGCAGCCCGGGACAGAATGATAATTCACCCCTCCACTTT; cdr3_aa: CASSPGQNDNSPLHF
j_call: TRBJ1-1; clone_size: .; v_call: TRBV7-2; d_call: .; cdr3_nt: TGTGCCAGCAGCTTAGGGGGGGGAACGAACACTGAAGCTTTCTTT; cdr3_aa: CASSLGGGTNTEAFF
j_call: TRBJ2-1; clone_size: .; v_call: TRBV28; d_call: .; cdr3_nt: TGTGCCAGCAGCTCTAGGGAGTTGCAGTTCTTC; cdr3_aa: CASSSRELQFF
j_call: TRBJ2-7; clone_size: .; v_call: TRBV12-3/TRBV12-4; d_call: .; cdr3_nt: TGTGCCAGCAGTTTTTTCACCTACGAGCAGTACTTC; cdr3_aa: CASSFFTYEQYF
j_call: TRBJ1-2; clone_size: .; v_call: TRBV27; d_call: TRBD1; cdr3_nt: TGTGCCAGCAGTTTCCAGGACAGGGGGCCTGATGGCTACACCTTC; cdr3_aa: CASSFQDRGPDGYTF
j_call: TRBJ2-4; clone_size: .; v_call: TRBV7-3; d_call: TRBD1; cdr3_nt: TGTGCTGGAGACAGGGGAGCCAAAAACATTCAGTACTTC; cdr3_aa: CAGDRGAKNIQYF
j_call: TRBJ1-1; clone_size: .; v_call: TRBV7-2; d_call: .; cdr3_nt: TGTGCCAGCAGCTTAGCCGTAACGGGGAACACTGAAGCTTTCTTT; cdr3_aa: CASSLAVTGNTEAFF
j_call: TRBJ2-1; clone_size: .; v_call: TRBV6-5; d_call: TRBD1; cdr3_nt: TGTGCCGCCCGGGACAGGGCTTACAATGAGCAGTTCTTC; cdr3_aa: CAARDRAYNEQFF
j_call: TRBJ1-2; clone_size: .; v_call: TRBV5-6; d_call: .; cdr3_nt: TGTGCCAGCAGCTTTCGGGGGGTCGGTTTGTATGGCTACACCTTC; cdr3_aa: CASSFRGVGLYGYTF
j_call: TRBJ1-1; clone_size: .; v_call: TRBV10-1; d_call: .; cdr3_nt: TGCGCCAGCGGACAGCGGAAGAACACTGAAGCTTTCTTT; cdr3_aa: CASGQRKNTEAFF
j_call: TRBJ2-7; clone_size: .; v_call: TRBV2; d_call: TRBD1; cdr3_nt: TGTGCCAGCAGTGGCAGGGGGATGCACCAAGAGCAGTACTTC; cdr3_aa: CASSGRGMHQEQYF
j_call: TRBJ2-5; clone_size: .; v_call: TRBV5-4; d_call: .; cdr3_nt: TGTGCCAGCAGCTTGGCGGGGGGCCCGGAGGAGACCCAGTACTTC; cdr3_aa: CASSLAGGPEETQYF
j_call: TRBJ2-7; clone_size: .; v_call: TRBV28; d_call: .; cdr3_nt: TGTGCCAGCAGTACTATATACGAGCAGTACTTC; cdr3_aa: CASSTIYEQYF
j_call: TRBJ2-2; clone_size: .; v_call: TRBV7-8; d_call: TRBD2; cdr3_nt: TGTGCCAGCACTCAAGCGGTGGTAGCGGGGGTGGGCACCGGGGAGCTGTTTTTT; cdr3_aa: CASTQAVVAGVGTGELFF
j_call: TRBJ2-3; clone_size: .; v_call: TRBV19; d_call: TRBD2; cdr3_nt: TGTGCCAGTAGTATTCAGCGGGGGGCCACAGATACGCAGTATTTT; cdr3_aa: CASSIQRGATDTQYF